This T cell receptor beta chain came from a study of identical twins. TCRdb reanalysed the 5' RACE reads using MiXCR and keeps one entry per CDR3 protein. This sample has 600,000 to 850,000 distinct CDR3 sequences; about 20% occur once, and the top ten carry 10% to 15%. Trimming pared 3 bases from V and 1 base from J, leaving 11 bases between. Germline CDR1 SGHDT, CDR2 YYEEEE. The length of the CDR3 is 14 residues. These data are also associated with another study on T cells expressing NK-cell markers. That work states: Just one sequenced donor of eight was HCMV-seronegative, while seven were seropositive.

Sequenced sample: PBMCs. This chain uses TRBV5-6 with TRBJ2-7, with D maybe TRBD2 (6 bases). The clonotype originates from a woman aged 18-29 years in good health. The CDR3 region is CASSSGLQSYEQYF. The DNA of the CDR3 is TGTGCCAGCAGCTCGGGACTCCAATCCTACGAGCAGTACTTC.